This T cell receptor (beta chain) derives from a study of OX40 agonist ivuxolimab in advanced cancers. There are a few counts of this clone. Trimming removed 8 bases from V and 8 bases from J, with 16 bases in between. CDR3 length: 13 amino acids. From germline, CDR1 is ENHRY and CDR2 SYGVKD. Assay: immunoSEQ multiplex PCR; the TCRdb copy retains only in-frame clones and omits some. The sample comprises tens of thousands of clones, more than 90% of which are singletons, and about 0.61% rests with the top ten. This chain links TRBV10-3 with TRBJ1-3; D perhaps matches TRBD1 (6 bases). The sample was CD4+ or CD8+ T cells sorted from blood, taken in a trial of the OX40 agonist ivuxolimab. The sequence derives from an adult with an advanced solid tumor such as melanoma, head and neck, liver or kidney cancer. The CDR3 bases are TGTGCCATCTCGACAGGACAAGGAGACACCATATATTTT. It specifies CAISTGQGDTIYF.